This T cell receptor (beta chain) was observed in a study of T cell responses to AZD1222 COVID-19 vaccine (dated by TCRdb to the early 2020s). For the study in its entirety: AZD1222 recipients with second doses at about 4 weeks or about 12 weeks were pooled, because spike-specific TCR depth and breadth did not differ between schedules. A total of approximately 230 trial participants underwent TCR sequencing, of whom about 210 received two doses of AZD1222 and around 26 received two doses of the MenACWY control vaccine. Trial participants were enrolled by age into subgroups of 18-55, 56-69 and 70-plus years, and around 140, 26 and 57 TCR-sequenced participants, respectively, were included in these subgroups.

In regard to this clone: Its antigen remains undetermined. Per-base qualities were not stored, and no clone one base away is much larger.

Here is what the overall study found, with its caveats: Reportedly, almost half of the unique spike-specific TCRs recognized epitopes lying outside the regions that are mutated in the B.1.351 and B.1.1.7 variants. Participants were mostly white British and included more females than males, and it was suggested by the authors that clonal diversity may have been underestimated. The 56-69-year group was small, and its depth increase did not reach significance, likely because of low power. Only 5 to 7 AZD1222 recipients were SARS-CoV-2 seropositive at baseline, limiting conclusions about previously exposed vaccinees. Because no samples from the day 14 peak response were available, repertoires could be characterized only after the peak T cell response. The whole spike protein was spanned by vaccine-associated CD4 TCRs, and dominant responses were seen in regions 160-218 and 743-854. Spike-specific TCR breadth and depth rose significantly after two AZD1222 doses compared with day 0 and with MenACWY recipients.

The CDR3 regions of human TCRbeta chains were subjected to immunosequencing. In the authors' own workflow: Repertoire TCRs were matched against a reference library of SARS-CoV-2-specific TCRs generated with the MIRA antigen-specificity platform. Breadth meant the fraction of unique TCRs that were SARS-CoV-2-associated, whereas depth meant the fraction of total T cells that were SARS-CoV-2-associated. Using the MIRA data, each spike-specific TCR was assigned both to the spike region to which the TCR was reactive and to a CD4 or CD8 class. Log10-transformed breadth and depth values were compared by one-way ANOVA with Sidak's multiple comparisons tests. Here the immuneACCESS table is served through TCRdb, limited to in-frame sequences with V and J called. Missing clones are a known gap in these copies; in checked studies unresolved V genes cover under half, and the rest lacks a known reason. Clonal size and the V and J genes are those of that table, whereas D and trimming came from the DNA. Present in this sample are approximately 140,000 clones, around 93% of which were seen just once. The ten largest clonotypes hold roughly 2% of the sample.

The germline V gene sets CDR1 to MNHEY and CDR2 to SVGAGI. V is pared back by 6 bases and J by 0 bases, with 14 bases lying between the germline termini. From its cysteine to its phenylalanine, the CDR3 spans 15 amino acids. The read is trimmed to its CDR3 DNA, 45 bases read in frame from base 1. Sample time point, as interpreted from the label and publication: baseline before first vaccination. The vaccinee samples were drawn from two UK trials, COV001 and COV002, one of which was a single-blind randomized controlled phase 2/3 trial testing AZD1222 (ChAdOx1 nCoV-19) in healthy adults. For TCRbeta chain sequencing, PBMC samples from trial participants were taken at day 0 and at day 28 after the second dose.

This specimen consisted of peripheral blood, obtained on day 0 of AZD1222 vaccination. The TCR comes from an adult in good health. The chain employs TRBV6-5 and TRBJ1-2; D gene: possibly TRBD1, on 5 matching bases. The sequence in DNA is TGTGCCAGCAGCCAAGCCCAGGGTTCTAACTATGGCTACACCTTC. Translation gives CASSQAQGSNYGYTF.